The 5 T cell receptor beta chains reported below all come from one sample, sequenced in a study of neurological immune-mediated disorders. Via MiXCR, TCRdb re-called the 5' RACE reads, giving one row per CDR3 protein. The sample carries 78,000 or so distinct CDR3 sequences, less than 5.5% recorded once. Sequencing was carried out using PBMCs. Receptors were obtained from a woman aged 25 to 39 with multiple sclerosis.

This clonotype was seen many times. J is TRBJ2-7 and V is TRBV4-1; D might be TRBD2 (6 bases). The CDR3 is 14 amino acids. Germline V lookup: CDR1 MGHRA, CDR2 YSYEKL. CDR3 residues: CASSQGIGRQISHV. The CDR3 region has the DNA TGCGCCAGCAGCCAAGGGATCGGGAGACAGATCTCCCACGTC.

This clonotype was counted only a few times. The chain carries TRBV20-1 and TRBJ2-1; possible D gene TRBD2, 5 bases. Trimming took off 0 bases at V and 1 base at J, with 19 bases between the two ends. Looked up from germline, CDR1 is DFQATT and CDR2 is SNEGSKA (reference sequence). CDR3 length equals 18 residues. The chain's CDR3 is CSARDADLQRGSYNEQFF. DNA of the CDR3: TGCAGTGCTAGAGATGCGGACCTACAACGGGGATCCTACAATGAGCAGTTCTTC.

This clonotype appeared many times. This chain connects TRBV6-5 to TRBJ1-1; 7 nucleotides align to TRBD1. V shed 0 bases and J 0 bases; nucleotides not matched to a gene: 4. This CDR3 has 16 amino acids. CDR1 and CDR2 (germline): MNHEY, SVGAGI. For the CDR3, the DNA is TGTGCCAGCAGTTACTCGAGGGACAGCTTGAACACTGAAGCTTTCTTT. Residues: CASSYSRDSLNTEAFF.

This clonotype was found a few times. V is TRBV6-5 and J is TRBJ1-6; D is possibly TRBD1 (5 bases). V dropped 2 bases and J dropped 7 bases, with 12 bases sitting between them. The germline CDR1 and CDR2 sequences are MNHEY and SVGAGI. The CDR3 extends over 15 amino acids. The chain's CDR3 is CASSYDSGLNSPLHF. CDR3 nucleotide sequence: TGTGCCAGCAGTTACGATTCAGGGCTAAATTCACCCCTCCACTTT.

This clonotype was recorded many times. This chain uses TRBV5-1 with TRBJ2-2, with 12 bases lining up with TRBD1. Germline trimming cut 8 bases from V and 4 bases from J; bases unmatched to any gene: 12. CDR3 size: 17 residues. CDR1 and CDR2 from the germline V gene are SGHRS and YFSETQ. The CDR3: CASMLVPGQGATGELFF. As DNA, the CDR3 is TGCGCCAGTATGCTTGTTCCGGGACAGGGGGCCACCGGGGAGCTGTTTTTT.